A selection of T cell receptor beta chains follows, all from one sample in a study of CDR3 diversity in severe acne. TCRdb ran MiXCR on the PCR reads and lists one entry per CDR3 protein. The table lists around 83,000 distinct CDR3 sequences, under 55% of them singletons. Sequencing used blood. The receptor source for this set is a male donor with severe acne vulgaris. Each CDR3 is given with its conserved first and last residue. Each record gives: V gene, D gene, J gene, clone size, CDR3 DNA, CDR3 protein. A D gene is named only where the DNA matches it firmly. A clone size is listed for some rows: how often the clone was seen (once, few, many), or a class if it is expanded.

V gene: TRBV6-2/TRBV6-3
D gene: TRBD2
J gene: TRBJ2-7
clone size: -
CDR3 DNA: TGTGCCAGCCCACCCCGGGGACTAGCGGGAGTCGAGCAGTACTTC
CDR3 protein: CASPPRGLAGVEQYF

V gene: TRBV10-3
D gene: TRBD2
J gene: TRBJ2-5
clone size: medium-sized
CDR3 DNA: TGTGCCATCAGTGAGGGGACTAGGACCCCTGAGACCCAGTACTTC
CDR3 protein: CAISEGTRTPETQYF

V gene: TRBV2
D gene: -
J gene: TRBJ1-5
clone size: -
CDR3 DNA: TGTGCCAGCAGCTTAGCAGGTTTAGGTTACAATCAGCCCCAGCATTTT
CDR3 protein: CASSLAGLGYNQPQHF

V gene: TRBV6-1
D gene: -
J gene: TRBJ2-5
clone size: few
CDR3 DNA: TGTGCCAGCAGCTACGAAGCGGGCAGCCAAGAGACCCAGTACTTC
CDR3 protein: CASSYEAGSQETQYF

V gene: TRBV25-1
D gene: -
J gene: TRBJ2-2
clone size: -
CDR3 DNA: TGTGCCAGCAGTGAACTGCAGGGGACCACCGGGGAGCTGTTTTTT
CDR3 protein: CASSELQGTTGELFF

V gene: TRBV24-1
D gene: -
J gene: TRBJ2-3
clone size: many
CDR3 DNA: TGTGCCACCAGTGATCCGACAGGTCGGGGAGATACGCAGTATTTT
CDR3 protein: CATSDPTGRGDTQYF

V gene: TRBV7-2
D gene: -
J gene: TRBJ1-2
clone size: few
CDR3 DNA: TGTGCCAGCAGCTTATTTGAGGATGGCTACACCTTC
CDR3 protein: CASSLFEDGYTF

V gene: TRBV7-8
D gene: TRBD1
J gene: TRBJ2-2
clone size: -
CDR3 DNA: TGTGCCAGCAGCTTACCCCTTACAGGGGGCGTTACCGGGGAGCTGTTTTTT
CDR3 protein: CASSLPLTGGVTGELFF

V gene: TRBV25-1
D gene: -
J gene: TRBJ2-6
clone size: -
CDR3 DNA: TGTGCCAGCAGTGGGTTGCCCTCTGGGGCCAACGTCCTGACTTTC
CDR3 protein: CASSGLPSGANVLTF

V gene: TRBV6-5
D gene: -
J gene: TRBJ2-7
clone size: -
CDR3 DNA: TGTGCCAGCAGTTACTCGAGAGGTGCCGCCTACGAGCAGTACTTC
CDR3 protein: CASSYSRGAAYEQYF

V gene: TRBV12-3/TRBV12-4
D gene: TRBD1
J gene: TRBJ1-3
clone size: many
CDR3 DNA: TGTGCCAGCAGCGGGACAGGCCCTGGAAACACCATATATTTT
CDR3 protein: CASSGTGPGNTIYF

V gene: TRBV15
D gene: TRBD2
J gene: TRBJ2-1
clone size: many
CDR3 DNA: TGTGCCACCAGCAGGGGGGATGGAGCGGGAGGGTTCTACAATGGGCAGTTCTTC
CDR3 protein: CATSRGDGAGGFYNGQFF

V gene: TRBV11-2
D gene: -
J gene: TRBJ1-1
clone size: -
CDR3 DNA: TGTGCCAGCAGCTTAGTTAGAGGGGGGGGAGGGGAAGCTTTCTTT
CDR3 protein: CASSLVRGGGGEAFF

V gene: TRBV29-1
D gene: TRBD1
J gene: TRBJ2-7
clone size: -
CDR3 DNA: TGCAGCGTCGGATCCGGGACAGGGAGCTCCTACGAGCAGTACTTC
CDR3 protein: CSVGSGTGSSYEQYF

V gene: TRBV5-5
D gene: -
J gene: TRBJ1-1
clone size: -
CDR3 DNA: TGTGCCAGCAGCGGGATTAGACGGGGGGCGGCTGAAGCTTTCTTT
CDR3 protein: CASSGIRRGAAEAFF

V gene: TRBV10-2
D gene: -
J gene: TRBJ2-6
clone size: -
CDR3 DNA: TGTGCCAGCAGTAAGGCCGCTGGGGCCAACGTCCTGACTTTC
CDR3 protein: CASSKAAGANVLTF

V gene: TRBV4-2
D gene: TRBD1
J gene: TRBJ2-1
clone size: many
CDR3 DNA: TGTGCCAGCAGCCATTTGGGGACAGGGGGCGATGAGCAGTTCTTC
CDR3 protein: CASSHLGTGGDEQFF

V gene: TRBV7-8
D gene: -
J gene: TRBJ1-5
clone size: once
CDR3 DNA: TGTGCCAGCAGCCGCGAGCGGGACCCCCGGTGGCCCCAGCATTTT
CDR3 protein: CASSRERDPRWPQHF

V gene: TRBV28
D gene: -
J gene: TRBJ1-2
clone size: -
CDR3 DNA: TGTGCCAGCAGTTTTGGGGGGGATGGCTACACCTTC
CDR3 protein: CASSFGGDGYTF

V gene: TRBV29-1
D gene: -
J gene: TRBJ2-5
clone size: -
CDR3 DNA: TGCAGCGCGGACTACCAAGAGACCCAGTACTTC
CDR3 protein: CSADYQETQYF

V gene: TRBV7-9
D gene: -
J gene: TRBJ2-2
clone size: -
CDR3 DNA: TGTGCCAGCAGCCGACCACAGGGCTGTGCGAACACCGGGGAGCTGTTTTTT
CDR3 protein: CASSRPQGCANTGELFF

V gene: TRBV28
D gene: -
J gene: TRBJ2-7
clone size: few
CDR3 DNA: TGTGCCAGCGGGGAACAGGGAGGGACCGGGGAGCTGTACTTC
CDR3 protein: CASGEQGGTGELYF

V gene: TRBV7-9
D gene: -
J gene: TRBJ1-2
clone size: -
CDR3 DNA: TGTGCCAGCAGCTTGGGGTGGTCAAACTATGGCTACACCTTC
CDR3 protein: CASSLGWSNYGYTF

V gene: TRBV10-3
D gene: TRBD2
J gene: TRBJ2-3
clone size: many
CDR3 DNA: TGTGCCATCAGTGCGGGACTAAGCGGGGTTAGCACAGATACGCAGTATTTT
CDR3 protein: CAISAGLSGVSTDTQYF

V gene: TRBV28
D gene: -
J gene: TRBJ1-6
clone size: few
CDR3 DNA: TGTGCCAGCAGTTTAGGATCAGAGGAAAGTTCACCCCTCCACTTT
CDR3 protein: CASSLGSEESSPLHF

V gene: TRBV6-1
D gene: -
J gene: TRBJ2-2
clone size: -
CDR3 DNA: TGTGCCAGCAGGGATGACAACGGGGAGCTGTTTTTT
CDR3 protein: CASRDDNGELFF

V gene: TRBV9
D gene: -
J gene: TRBJ2-5
clone size: -
CDR3 DNA: TGTGCCAGCAGCGTACGACGGGGAGTACAGCCCCAGTACTTC
CDR3 protein: CASSVRRGVQPQYF

V gene: TRBV7-8
D gene: -
J gene: TRBJ1-6
clone size: -
CDR3 DNA: -
CDR3 protein: CASSFYICSAGPALGDNSPLHF

V gene: TRBV2
D gene: TRBD1
J gene: TRBJ1-2
clone size: -
CDR3 DNA: TGTGCCACCATTAAGACAGGGGTGAATGGCTACACCTTC
CDR3 protein: CATIKTGVNGYTF

V gene: TRBV19
D gene: -
J gene: TRBJ2-1
clone size: medium-sized
CDR3 DNA: TGTGCCAGTAGTATAGGGCCCGAAAGCAATGAGCAGTTCTTC
CDR3 protein: CASSIGPESNEQFF

V gene: TRBV19
D gene: TRBD2
J gene: TRBJ2-1
clone size: many
CDR3 DNA: TGTGCCAGTAGGGGACGGGCTAGCGGAAACAATGAGCAGTTCTTC
CDR3 protein: CASRGRASGNNEQFF

V gene: TRBV7-3
D gene: -
J gene: TRBJ1-1
clone size: medium-sized
CDR3 DNA: TGTGCCAGCAGCCTTGGGGGAGGTACTGAAGCTTTCTTT
CDR3 protein: CASSLGGGTEAFF

V gene: TRBV9
D gene: TRBD2
J gene: TRBJ2-7
clone size: many
CDR3 DNA: TGTGCCAGCAGCAGAGTAGGAAGCGGGAGTCTTTACGAGCAGTACTTC
CDR3 protein: CASSRVGSGSLYEQYF

V gene: TRBV20-1
D gene: TRBD1
J gene: TRBJ2-7
clone size: many
CDR3 DNA: TGCAGTGCTAGCCGGGACAGGTGGACCTACGAGCAGTACTTC
CDR3 protein: CSASRDRWTYEQYF

V gene: TRBV2
D gene: -
J gene: TRBJ2-2
clone size: many
CDR3 DNA: TGTGCCAGCAGTGACGTCAAGCGGACTACCACCGGGGAGCTGTTTTTT
CDR3 protein: CASSDVKRTTTGELFF

V gene: TRBV6-5
D gene: TRBD2
J gene: TRBJ2-7
clone size: many
CDR3 DNA: TGTGCCAGCAGGATAGCGGGGGCCCAGTACGAAGAGCAGTACTTC
CDR3 protein: CASRIAGAQYEEQYF

V gene: TRBV29-1
D gene: TRBD1
J gene: TRBJ2-5
clone size: many
CDR3 DNA: TGCAGCGTCCGAGGTCGACAGGGACAAGAGACCCAGTACTTC
CDR3 protein: CSVRGRQGQETQYF

V gene: TRBV7-3
D gene: TRBD2
J gene: TRBJ2-1
clone size: few
CDR3 DNA: TGTGCCAGCAGCGCCGGACTAGCGGGTGGGACGAATGAGCAGTTCTTC
CDR3 protein: CASSAGLAGGTNEQFF

V gene: TRBV7-9
D gene: -
J gene: TRBJ1-2
clone size: few
CDR3 DNA: TGTGCCAGCAGCTTAGTCCCACAGGCGACTGGCTACACCTTC
CDR3 protein: CASSLVPQATGYTF